Sequencing of this TCR beta chain was carried out in a study of T cell changes during pregnancy in multiple sclerosis. Using immunoSEQ multiplex PCR, the repertoire was profiled, and TCRdb retains in-frame clones only, with some absent. The sample carries about 38,000 clones, around nine tenths recorded once. Looked up from germline, CDR1 is LNHDA and CDR2 is SQIVND (reference sequence). The CDR3 extends over 13 amino acids. With 4 bases clipped from V and 5 bases from J, the junction kept 5 bases outside the gene matches. The chain joins TRBV19 to TRBJ2-7; TRBD1 aligns across 7 bases. The receptor comes from a female donor with multiple sclerosis, enrolled in a pregnancy study. The starting material was CD8+ T cells from peripheral blood mononuclear cells, obtained in the third trimester of pregnancy. The CDR3 DNA reads as TGTGCCAGTAGTAGACAGGGAGTCAACGAGCAGTACTTC. Translating gives CASSRQGVNEQYF.